The subject of this entry is one T cell receptor beta chain. Its antigen is as yet unknown. 60 Vbeta and 13 Jbeta primers were used in PCR. Clones were read by immunoSEQ multiplex PCR, and TCRdb kept only the in-frame ones, dropping some. The data show approximately 130,000 clones, over 75% seen once. The data stem from a study of cytomegalovirus exposure and HLA in healthy donors. Points from the study as a whole: Across all donors, roughly uniform sequencing depth was an assumption of the presence/absence analyses. The study reported that TCR beta sequences accurately predicted HLA-A and HLA-B alleles in most subjects.

Material: PBMCs. The clonotype comes from a man between 45 and 60 years old in good health and CMV-seronegative.

In DNA form, the CDR3 reads TGCGCCAGCAGCTTGCGGGGAGGGGTGAACACTGAAGCTTTCTTT. It specifies CASSLRGGVNTEAFF. The J gene is TRBJ1-1, the V gene TRBV5-1; a possible D gene is TRBD1 (5 bases). Germline V lookup: CDR1 SGHRS, CDR2 YFSETQ. V lost 1 base and J 0 bases, leaving 10 bases between the germline ends. The CDR3 consists of 15 residues.